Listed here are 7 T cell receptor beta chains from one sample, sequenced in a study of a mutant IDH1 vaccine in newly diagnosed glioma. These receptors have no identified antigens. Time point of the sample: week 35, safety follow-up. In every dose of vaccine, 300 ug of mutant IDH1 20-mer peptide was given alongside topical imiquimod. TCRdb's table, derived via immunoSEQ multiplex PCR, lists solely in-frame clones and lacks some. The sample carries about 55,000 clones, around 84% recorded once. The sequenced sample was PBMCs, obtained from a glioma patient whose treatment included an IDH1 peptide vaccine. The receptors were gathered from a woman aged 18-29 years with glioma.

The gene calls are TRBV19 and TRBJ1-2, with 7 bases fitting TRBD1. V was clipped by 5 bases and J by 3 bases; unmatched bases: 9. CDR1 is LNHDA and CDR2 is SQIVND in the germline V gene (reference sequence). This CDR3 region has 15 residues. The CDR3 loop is CASSRGGQLHYGYTF. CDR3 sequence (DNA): TGTGCCAGTAGTCGGGGGGGACAGCTACACTATGGCTACACCTTC.

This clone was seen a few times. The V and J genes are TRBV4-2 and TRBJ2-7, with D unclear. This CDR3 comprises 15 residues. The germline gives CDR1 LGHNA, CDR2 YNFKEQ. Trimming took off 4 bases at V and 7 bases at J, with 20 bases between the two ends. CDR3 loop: CASSRPTQTYEEQYF. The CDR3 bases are TGTGCCAGCAGCCGTCCGACGCAGACTTACGAAGAGCAGTACTTC.

The CDR3 nucleotides read TGTGCCAGCAGCTTGCTGGGAGTGCCTTCCTACGAGCAGTACTTC. Protein product: CASSLLGVPSYEQYF. This sequence joins TRBV5-5 and TRBJ2-7, with D perhaps matching TRBD2 (5 bases). This CDR3 is built from 15 residues. The germline V gene encodes CDR1 SGHKS and CDR2 YYEKEE (reference sequence). The V gene lost 1 base and the J gene lost 1 base, with 12 bases spanning the gap.

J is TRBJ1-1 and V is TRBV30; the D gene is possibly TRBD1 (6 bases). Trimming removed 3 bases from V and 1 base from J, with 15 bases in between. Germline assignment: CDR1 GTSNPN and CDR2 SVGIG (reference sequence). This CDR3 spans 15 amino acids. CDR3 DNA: TGTGCCTGGAGACCCCCGGGACAACAGAACACTGAAGCTTTCTTT. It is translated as CAWRPPGQQNTEAFF.

The DNA for the CDR3 is TGTGCCAGCAGTTACAGGATGGAAGCTTTCTTT. This sequence encodes CASSYRMEAFF. This chain joins TRBV6-5 and TRBJ1-1, with D unclear. The germline V gene has CDR1 MNHEY and CDR2 SVGAGI. The CDR3 is 11 residues long. V lost 2 bases and J 8 bases, leaving 6 bases between the germline ends.

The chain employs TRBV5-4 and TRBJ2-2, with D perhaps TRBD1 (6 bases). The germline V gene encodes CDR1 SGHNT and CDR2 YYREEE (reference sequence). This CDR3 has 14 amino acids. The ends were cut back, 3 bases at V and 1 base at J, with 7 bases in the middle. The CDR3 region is CASSSQGNTGELFF. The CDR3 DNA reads TGTGCCAGCAGCTCACAGGGGAACACCGGGGAGCTGTTTTTT.

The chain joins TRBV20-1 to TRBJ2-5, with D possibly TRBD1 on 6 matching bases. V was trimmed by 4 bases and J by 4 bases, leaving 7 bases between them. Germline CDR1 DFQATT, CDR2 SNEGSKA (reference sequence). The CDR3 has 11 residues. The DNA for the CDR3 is TGCAGTGCTACAGGGGTAGAGACCCAGTACTTC. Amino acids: CSATGVETQYF.